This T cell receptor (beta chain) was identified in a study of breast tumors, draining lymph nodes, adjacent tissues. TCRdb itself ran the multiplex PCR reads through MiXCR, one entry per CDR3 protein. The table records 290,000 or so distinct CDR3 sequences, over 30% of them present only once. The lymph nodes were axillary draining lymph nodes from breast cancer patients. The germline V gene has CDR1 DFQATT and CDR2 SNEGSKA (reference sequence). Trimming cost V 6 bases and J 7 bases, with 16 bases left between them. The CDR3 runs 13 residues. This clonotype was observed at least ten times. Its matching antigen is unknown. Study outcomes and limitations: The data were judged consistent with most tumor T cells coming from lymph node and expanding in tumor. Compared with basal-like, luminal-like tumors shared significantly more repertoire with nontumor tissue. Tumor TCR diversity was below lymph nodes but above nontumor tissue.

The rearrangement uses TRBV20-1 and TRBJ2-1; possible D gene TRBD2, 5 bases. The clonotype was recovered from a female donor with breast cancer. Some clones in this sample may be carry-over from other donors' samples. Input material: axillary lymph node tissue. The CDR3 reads CSAPRAGRNEQFF. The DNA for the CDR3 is TGCAGTGCGCCGAGGGCAGGTAGGAATGAGCAGTTCTTC.